The 24 T cell receptor beta chains below come from one sample, sequenced in a study of identical twins. From the 5' RACE reads, TCRdb called clonotypes with MiXCR, one entry per CDR3 protein. This table holds around 490,000 distinct CDR3 sequences, 20% to 25% found once. This sample was also put to use in a study of yellow fever vaccine responses in identical twins.

Sequencing was performed on CD4+ T cells sorted from blood. The receptors stem from a woman in her late teens or twenties in good health.

This clonotype was counted a single time. The chain recombines TRBV19 with TRBJ2-7; 8 nucleotides align to TRBD1. Germline V gives CDR1 LNHDA, CDR2 SQIVND (reference sequence). V dropped 9 bases and J dropped 3; count of bases not matched to a gene: 10. CDR3 length: 14 amino acids. Written as DNA, the CDR3 is TGTGCCAGCGGGACAGGCGCGAACATCTACGAGCAGTACTTC. Encoded protein: CASGTGANIYEQYF. Combining the CDR3 with reference TRBV19 and TRBJ2-7 gives the whole variable domain DGGITQSPKYLFRKEGQNVTLSCEQNLNHDAMYWYRQDPGQGLRLIYYSQIVNDFQKGDIAEGYSVSREKKESFPLTVTSAQKNPTAFYLCASGTGANIYEQYFGPGTRLTVT.

The chain joins TRBV24-1 to TRBJ1-5; D is unresolved. Trimming removed 4 bases at V and 5 bases at J, with 11 bases between. The germline V gene encodes CDR1 KGHDR and CDR2 SFDVKD. The CDR3 runs to 14 residues. CDR3 amino acids: CATSDLGSYQPQHF. The CDR3 DNA follows: TGTGCCACCAGTGACCTCGGGTCCTATCAGCCCCAGCATTTT.

This clonotype showed up just a few times. This chain links TRBV20-1 with TRBJ2-7; 7 bases map to TRBD1. The length of the CDR3 is 15 residues. V shed 4 bases and J 2 bases; nucleotides not matched to a gene: 11. CDR1 is DFQATT, CDR2 SNEGSKA, per germline (reference sequence). The CDR3 nucleotides read TGCAGTGCTAATCCCCAGGCAGGGGGTGCCTACGAGCAGTACTTC. It translates to CSANPQAGGAYEQYF.

The rearrangement uses TRBV27 and TRBJ2-2, with 12 bases lining up with TRBD2. The trim removed 4 bases at V and 4 bases at J, leaving 4 bases unmatched. The CDR3 covers 16 residues. Germline CDR1 and CDR2: MNHEY and SMNVEV (reference sequence). The CDR3 is CASSYGLAGRTGELFF. DNA of the CDR3: TGTGCCAGCAGTTATGGACTAGCGGGACGCACCGGGGAGCTGTTTTTT.

V usage is TRBV5-5 and J usage is TRBJ1-5; 12 positions match TRBD1. Germline CDR1 is SGHKS and CDR2 is YYEKEE (reference sequence). The CDR3 spans 16 residues. Losses at the gene ends were 2 bases for V and 6 bases for J; bases not matched to a gene: 6. CDR3: CASSLGTGGRSQPQHF. CDR3 sequence (DNA): TGTGCCAGCAGCTTAGGGACAGGGGGCCGGAGTCAGCCCCAGCATTTT.

The V call is TRBV6-4, the J call TRBJ2-2, with D possibly matching TRBD1 (6 bases). The CDR3 loop spans 14 amino acids. Germline CDR1 reads MRHNA; CDR2 reads SNTAGT. The V end was cut by 8 bases, the J end by 1 base, with 11 bases between. The CDR3 DNA follows: TGTGCCAGCTCCAGACAGGAGAACACCGGGGAGCTGTTTTTT. This encodes CASSRQENTGELFF.

This clonotype occurred a few times. V and J are TRBV29-1 and TRBJ1-4, with TRBD1 as a possible D gene (5 bases). Germline V lookup: CDR1 SQVTM, CDR2 ANQGSEA. With 0 bases removed from V and 7 bases from J, the gap between germline ends came to 12 bases. The CDR3 covers 14 residues. In DNA form, the CDR3 reads TGCAGCGTTGAAGAGGGGACGGGAGTTGAAAAACTGTTTTTT. Its translation is CSVEEGTGVEKLFF.

The V and J genes are TRBV12-3 or TRBV12-4 and TRBJ2-1; 11 positions agree with TRBD2. With 5 bases clipped from V and 8 bases from J, the junction kept 8 bases outside the gene matches. The length of the CDR3 is 15 residues. The CDR3 here is CASSVTSGGLHEQFF. CDR3 bases: TGTGCCAGCAGTGTTACTAGCGGGGGCCTACATGAGCAGTTCTTC.

This clonotype was found a few times. The genes are TRBV6-1 and TRBJ1-1, with D possibly TRBD1 on 5 matching bases. The length of the CDR3 is 15 residues. V lost 3 bases and J 0 bases, leaving 11 bases between the germline ends. Per the germline V gene, CDR1 is MNHNS and CDR2 is SASEGT. The CDR3 region is CASSDTRDLNTEAFF. In nucleotides, the CDR3 is TGTGCCAGCAGTGATACCCGGGACCTGAACACTGAAGCTTTCTTT.

The chain recombines TRBV10-3 with TRBJ2-7, with 11 bases identical to TRBD2. There are 17 residues in the CDR3. V shed 6 bases, J shed 0 bases, and the junction held 10 bases outside the gene matches. Germline V gives CDR1 ENHRY, CDR2 SYGVKD. The CDR3 sequence: CAIRAGTSGTSSYEQYF. The CDR3 region has the DNA TGTGCCATCAGAGCCGGGACTAGCGGAACTAGCTCCTACGAGCAGTACTTC.

The J gene is TRBJ2-7, the V gene TRBV6-5; TRBD2 agrees at 13 bases. Germline-derived CDR1 and CDR2 are MNHEY and SVGAGI. This CDR3 is built from 15 residues. Germline trimming cut 2 bases from V and 2 bases from J; bases unmatched to any gene: 0. The CDR3 reads CASSYGLAGAYEQYF. CDR3 nucleotide sequence: TGTGCCAGCAGTTACGGACTAGCGGGGGCCTACGAGCAGTACTTC.

This clonotype has a handful of counts. The CDR3 reads CASSFPYGEKLFF. As DNA, the CDR3 is TGTGCCAGCAGTTTCCCATACGGGGAAAAACTGTTTTTT. This chain uses TRBV28 with TRBJ1-4; D gene unclear. Germline V gives CDR1 MDHEN, CDR2 SYDVKM. The CDR3 length is 13 residues. V lost 3 bases and J 8 bases, leaving 10 bases between the germline ends.

The chain combines TRBV24-1 with TRBJ2-7; TRBD2 matches at 7 bases. Germline V gene lookup returns CDR1 KGHDR and CDR2 SFDVKD. V dropped 4 bases and J dropped 1; count of bases not matched to a gene: 6. This CDR3 region has 15 residues. The CDR3 sequence: CATSEGGSGSYEQYF. CDR3 DNA: TGTGCCACCAGTGAGGGGGGGTCAGGGTCCTACGAGCAGTACTTC.

This clonotype was recorded a few times. An end of the junction does not agree with germline; a read error may underlie this. The chain links TRBV7-2 to TRBJ2-1; D possibly corresponds to TRBD1 (5 bases). This CDR3 is built from 17 residues. The germline gives CDR1 SGHTA, CDR2 FQGNSA. The CDR3 is CASGLGNDRRVYNEQFF. CDR3 coding DNA: TGTGCCAGCGGCTTAGGAAACGACAGACGAGTGTACAATGAGCAGTTCTTC. Drawing the rest from reference TRBV7-2 and TRBJ2-1, the complete variable domain is GAGVSQSPSNKVTEKGKDVELRCDPISGHTALYWYRQSLGQGLEFLIYFQGNSAPDKSGLPSDRFSAERTGGSVSTLTIQRTQQEDSAVYLCASGLGNDRRVYNEQFFGPGTRLTVL.

The chain links TRBV10-3 to TRBJ2-1; D is possibly TRBD1 (6 bases). The ends were cut back, 6 bases at V and 8 bases at J, with 20 bases in the middle. Looked up from germline, CDR1 is ENHRY and CDR2 is SYGVKD. This CDR3 comprises 15 residues. CDR3 sequence (DNA): TGTGCCATCAGGAGCCCGGGGACACCGAAGTATGAGCAGTTCTTC. Its translation is CAIRSPGTPKYEQFF.

The rearrangement joins TRBV28 to TRBJ2-7; weak D call: TRBD2 (6 bases). Trimming removed 1 base from V and 2 bases from J, with 15 bases in between. Germline V gene lookup returns CDR1 MDHEN and CDR2 SYDVKM. The CDR3 is 16 amino acids. The CDR3 loop reads CASSLSRDSSPYEQYV. The CDR3 bases are TGTGCCAGCAGTTTATCACGGGACTCCAGCCCCTACGAGCAGTACGTC.

The CDR3 bases are TGTGCCAGCGGGATTATGAACACCGGGGAGCTGTTTTTT. Its protein is CASGIMNTGELFF. V gene TRBV2 combines with J gene TRBJ2-2; D gene unclear. There are 13 residues in the CDR3. Looked up from germline, CDR1 is SNHLY and CDR2 is FYNNEI. Trimming left V 8 bases short and J 1 base short, with 8 bases between.

This chain joins TRBV20-1 and TRBJ2-7; tentative D call: TRBD2 (5 bases). CDR1 is DFQATT, CDR2 SNEGSKA, per germline (reference sequence). V was pared by 1 base and J by 3 bases, with 7 bases between. The CDR3 runs to 12 residues. DNA for the CDR3: TGCAGTGCTAGAGGGACTGGCTACGAGCAGTACTTC. Translating it yields CSARGTGYEQYF.

This sequence joins TRBV18 and TRBJ1-5; TRBD1 matches 7 bases. This CDR3 has 15 residues. Germline assignment: CDR1 KGHSH and CDR2 LQKENI. V lost 6 bases and J lost 3; bases outside the gene matches: 8. CDR3 DNA sequence: TGTGCCAGCTCTCCCTTTACAGGGGTCAATCAGCCCCAGCATTTT. This translates into CASSPFTGVNQPQHF.

This rearrangement joins TRBV5-1 to TRBJ2-7; 7 bases fit TRBD1. Germline V CDR1 and CDR2: SGHRS, YFSETQ. With 4 bases clipped from V and 2 bases from J, the junction kept 6 bases outside the gene matches. This CDR3 is 14 amino acids long. CDR3 loop: CASSPGTEPYEQYV. As DNA, the CDR3 is TGCGCCAGCAGCCCCGGGACAGAGCCCTACGAGCAGTACGTC.

Ten or more counts support this clonotype. The V call is TRBV5-1, the J call TRBJ2-3; 7 bases are a match to TRBD2. Germline-derived CDR1 and CDR2 are SGHRS and YFSETQ. This CDR3 has 18 residues. Losses at the gene ends were 4 bases for V and 0 bases for J; bases not matched to a gene: 14. The CDR3 here is CASSRKPPGGMSTDTQYF. DNA for the CDR3: TGCGCCAGCAGCCGTAAACCACCCGGGGGGATGAGCACAGATACGCAGTATTTT.

This clonotype was counted only a few times. The chain couples TRBV12-3 or TRBV12-4 to TRBJ2-2, with D perhaps TRBD2 (6 bases). The CDR3 runs 15 residues. Trimming cost V 3 bases and J 6 bases, with 14 bases left between them. The CDR3 bases are TGTGCCAGCAGTTTCGGGGGAGTAGTGGCCGGGGAGCTGTTTTTT. Translating gives CASSFGGVVAGELFF.

J is TRBJ2-3 and V is TRBV4-2; D gene unclear. The germline V and J ends were trimmed by 3 bases and 0 bases, with 7 bases remaining between them. The CDR3 runs 14 residues. Germline V gene lookup returns CDR1 LGHNA and CDR2 YNFKEQ. In DNA, the CDR3 is TGTGCCAGCAGCCACGGTGCTAGCACAGATACGCAGTATTTT. Protein sequence: CASSHGASTDTQYF.

The V gene is TRBV14, the J gene TRBJ2-1; unclear D gene. Per the germline V gene, CDR1 is SGHDN and CDR2 is FVKESK. The CDR3 spans 13 residues. V was trimmed by 1 base and J by 10 bases, leaving 11 bases between them. The CDR3, as DNA: TGTGCCAGCAGCCAAGGGGCTTTGGGAGAGCAGTTCTTC. Its translation is CASSQGALGEQFF.